The entry below describes one TCR beta chain. Its target antigen remains unknown. No much larger clonotype is one base removed from it; base qualities were not supplied. This sample was included in a study of cytomegalovirus exposure and HLA in healthy donors (dated by TCRdb to 2016 to 2017). General notes on the study: According to an earlier analysis of a few hundred of the donors, about 179 million T cells yielded roughly 100 million unique TCR beta sequences and about 300 Gb of sequence data. Around 300 gigabases of sequencing data and tens of millions of unique TCR sequences were included in an early release covering around 600 HLA-typed donors. Of the roughly 410 genotyped donors, roughly 76% were placed in the genetic ancestry cluster associated with self-reported Caucasian donors. The aim of the study was to test whether cataloging public T cell receptors could identify signatures of past pathogen exposure. The T cell repertoires of some 700 subjects were profiled by immunosequencing and related to cytomegalovirus serostatus. A separate validation cohort of 90 to 150 different subjects was used in addition to the approximately 640-subject first cohort. High-throughput TCR immunosequencing, statistical association of individual TCRs with disease status, and machine learning were combined to predict cytomegalovirus infection status. A later analysis re-examined previously published TCR beta repertoires from more than 550 donors and added high-resolution HLA genotyping to investigate patterns of TCR occurrence. Rather than using new phenotypic data, the later analysis identified candidate immune exposures from TCR beta sequences and from how often those sequences occurred across donors. To decide whether each TCR beta V gene segment behaved as functional or pseudogenic, an earlier analysis of approximately 620 of the donors relied on high-throughput TCR beta sequencing. Donor age, sex, ethnicity and CMV serostatus were compiled alongside the repertoire data. Genome-wide SNP genotypes for about 60% of the 666 donors were used in a later genetic analysis, which treated that subset as a discovery cohort. All discovery cohort repertoires had been generated using a single sequencing platform. Both class I and class II loci were covered by HLA typing, at four-digit resolution. Typing coverage differed by locus: A, B, C, DRB1 and DQB1 were typed in about 629-630 donors, DQA1 in about 560, DPA1 in 600 to 610, and DPB1 in roughly 450. Because of strong linkage in the cohort, a few DR-DQ haplotypes were treated as single units for association and clustering. Among 300 to 500 genotyped donors of the cohort, an average of approximately 240,000 unique TCR beta nucleotide sequences was sequenced per donor, of which about 18% were non-productive.

Trimming at the junction amounts to 6 bases on V and 0 bases on J, and the germline ends lie 12 bases apart. Reading from cysteine to phenylalanine, the CDR3 counts 15 amino acids. Only the CDR3 DNA stays, 45 bases, in frame from base 1. The germline V gene supplies CDR1 MGHRA and CDR2 YSYEKL. The cohort was made up of about 670 healthy bone marrow donors. Cohort members were all nominally healthy when sampled, although unrecorded immune exposures were likely present. The donor tested CMV seronegative, placing the donor among the 350 or so seronegative members of the cohort. A peripheral blood sample was collected from each donor, and TCR beta sequencing was performed on peripheral blood mononuclear cells. Genomic DNA was extracted from the blood cell samples with the Qiagen DNeasy Blood Extraction Kit. The library was obtained by the immunoSEQ multiplex PCR assay. For the multiplex PCR, a mixture combining 60 forward primers for TCR Vbeta segments and 13 reverse primers for TCR Jbeta segments was used. The CDR3 region of rearranged TCR beta genes was amplified from genomic DNA with a multiplex PCR assay. On the Illumina HiSeq System, the amplified TCR beta libraries were sequenced as 87-base-pair reads. On the study's bioinformatics: In a later analysis, around 80 million unique TCR beta chains were counted across the approximately 620 repertoires, and approximately 11 million of these chains were shared by at least two donors. To remove PCR and sequencing errors, raw reads were error-corrected and collapsed into unique sequences using a nearest-neighbor algorithm that merged closely related sequences. V, D and J gene segments were assigned by aligning CDR3 sequences to IMGT reference sequences. For a sequence to be retained, a match of at least six nucleotides to both a V gene segment and a J gene segment was required. Rearrangements were called productive when the CDR3 lacked stop codons and stayed in frame with V and J; all others were non-productive. CDR3 was defined according to IMGT convention as the region running from the second conserved V-encoded cysteine to the conserved J-encoded phenylalanine. In an earlier analysis of 587 of the donors, sequences lacking an unambiguous match to a single V gene segment were excluded. An earlier analysis of fewer than 750 of the donors classified V segments as functional when productive rearrangements were above 56.7% and as segregating when the standard deviation between donors was above 5%. A statistical classification framework was built to diagnose cytomegalovirus status from the catalog of TCR beta chain sequences. In a later analysis, V and J genes were assigned by comparing TCR nucleotide sequences against IMGT/GENE-DB human TR gene sequences. A later analysis assigned CDR3 sequences and most-parsimonious VDJ recombination scenarios with the TCRdist pipeline. In a later analysis, every TCR beta chain was defined by the combination of its CDR3 amino acid sequence and its V-gene family, and reads without a unique V-gene family were dropped. A later analysis removed several hundred highly shared, low-generation-probability nucleotide sequences to deal with suspected cross-contamination and a sequencing artifact. In a later analysis, a clonal expansion index for each public chain was calculated from normalized within-repertoire ranks of inferred template counts. Generation probabilities in a later analysis came from a VDJ recombination model fitted to out-of-frame rearrangements, and those results were checked against IGoR. Hypergeometric tests were used in a later analysis to score TCR-TCR, TCR-HLA and TCR-CMV co-occurrence, with a repertoire-size bias correction applied to the TCR pairs. In a later analysis, false discovery rates were estimated by permuting HLA or CMV assignments 20 times. A later analysis grouped co-occurring TCRs with DBSCAN, adding TCRdist sequence similarity when clustering within HLA-allele-positive subsets. Repertoires with fewer than 30,000 or more than 120,000 public chains, plus five repertoires with anomalous nucleotide sharing, were excluded from co-occurrence clustering. TCRdb mirrors the immuneACCESS table, restricted to in-frame sequences. Some clones are absent from its copies; in checked studies, under half trace to an unresolved V gene, and the reason for the others is unknown. V and J calls and clone size are copied from that table; D and trimming were computed from the DNA. This sample is represented by roughly 100,000 clones; roughly 75% of them were singletons. The leading ten clones occupy roughly 1.7% of the sample.

The study at large found these results: In a later analysis, TCR association rates were found to vary across HLA loci, with the most associated TCRs seen for DRB1 alleles and the fewest for HLA-C alleles. The 87-base-pair reads could not distinguish some IMGT-functional V segments, including TRBV6-2 and TRBV6-3, so those segments were excluded. Presence/absence analyses assumed roughly uniform sequencing depth across donors, an assumption that may not hold. A cluster of highly shared sequence variants was judged likely to be a technical artifact of the sequencing pipeline. A total of 150 to 200 TCR beta chains were listed by the study as associated with cytomegalovirus. HLA typing was unavailable for some donors at each locus, so association tests used only the typed subset. Linkage disequilibrium might explain the correlated functional status among segregating V segments, but an unknown experimental factor could not be excluded. Because counts were too low, about 15 rarely observed V segments, including chromosome 9 orphons, were left out of the earlier analysis of a few hundred of the donors. A later genetic analysis associated a missense DCLRE1C variant with V-gene and J-gene trimming of TCR beta chains, and an independent cohort replicated the association. In an earlier analysis of fewer than 750 of the donors, most TCR beta V segments were observed in productive rearrangements about 90% or about 30% of the time, broadly matching IMGT annotations. Immune exposure information for the cohort was limited to CMV serostatus. Only TCR beta chains were sequenced in this cohort, and the absence of alpha or paired-chain data limited detectable features. In a later analysis, most CMV-associated TCR beta chains were found to appear HLA-restricted, with HLA associations seemingly driven largely by CMV exposure. At a false discovery rate of 0.05, a later analysis linked under 20,000 TCR beta sequences to specific HLA alleles. The classifier was reported to diagnose cytomegalovirus status with high specificity and sensitivity in both the original cohort and the validation cohort. The authors suggested that the approach could potentially be generalized to other disease states and immunological phenotypes. Across donors, most TCR sequences were observed very rarely, whereas some public TCRs were present in many individuals. In vitro tests confirmed that three of the cytomegalovirus-associated TCR beta chains recognize cytomegalovirus antigens. According to a later genetic analysis, donors in an Asian-associated ancestry cluster had fewer N-insertions in productive TCRs than the approximately 610-donor mean. In a later analysis, HLA-associated TCR beta chains were found to be more clonally expanded and to have lower generation probabilities than equally common non-associated chains. A later analysis reported that several top co-occurrence clusters appeared linked to parvovirus B19, influenza, CMV and Epstein-Barr virus. A further reported finding was that TCR beta sequences accurately predicted the HLA-A and HLA-B alleles for most subjects in the first cohort. When HLA alleles, especially DR and DQ, strongly co-occurred, TCR associations were difficult to assign to individual alleles.

The source of this sequence is a woman in her forties in good health and CMV-seronegative. The sequenced sample was PBMCs. In this chain, TRBV4-1 is recombined with TRBJ2-1, and TRBD1 may be the D gene, going by 5 matching bases. The CDR3 in this case is CASSLWTSSYNEQFF. The DNA sequence reads TGCGCCAGCAGTCTCTGGACAAGCTCCTACAATGAGCAGTTCTTC.